This T cell receptor (beta chain) was found in a study of blood T cell repertoires in COVID-19. The overall study: Acute and convalescent COVID-19 specimens originated in the United States, Italy and Spain. T cells, B-cell-depleted T cells, or PBMCs supplied cDNA or gDNA.

Seattle participants joined during active infection and were tracked over time. The CDR3 runs to 15 residues. From germline, CDR1 is SGHRS and CDR2 YFSETQ. The method was immunoSEQ multiplex PCR; TCRdb's version includes in-frame clones alone and lacks a portion of them. The sample lists approximately 240,000 clones, about 90% occurring once. To note about this clone: The junction departs from the called germline gene at one end, perhaps through a read error.

This clonotype was sampled from a man aged 25-40 years with COVID-19, enrolled during active disease. The V call is TRBV5-1, the J call TRBJ2-5; D is perhaps TRBD2 (5 bases). Sequenced material: peripheral blood. The DNA for the CDR3 is TGCGCCAGCAACTTGGATCGCGGGTTCCAAGAGACCCAGTACTTC. Its translation: CASNLDRGFQETQYF.